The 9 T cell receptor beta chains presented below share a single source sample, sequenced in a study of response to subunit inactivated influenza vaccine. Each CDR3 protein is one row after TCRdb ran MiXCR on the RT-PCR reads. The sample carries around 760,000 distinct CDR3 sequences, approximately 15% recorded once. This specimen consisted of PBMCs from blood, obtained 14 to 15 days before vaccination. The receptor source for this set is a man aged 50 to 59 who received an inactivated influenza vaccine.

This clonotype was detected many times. The CDR3 loop reads CASSGGGDTQYF. CDR3 sequence (DNA): TGTGCCAGCTCCGGGGGGGGGGATACGCAGTATTTT. This chain uses TRBV11-2 with TRBJ2-3, with 8 positions matching TRBD2. The CDR3 sequence is 12 residues long. Germline V lookup: CDR1 SGHAT, CDR2 FQNNGV. Trimming cost V 8 bases and J 6 bases; bases outside gene matches: 4. The full variable domain, rest sourced from reference TRBV11-2 and TRBJ2-3, is EAGVAQSPRYKIIEKRQSVAFWCNPISGHATLYWYQQILGQGPKLLIQFQNNGVVDDSQLPKDRFSAERLKGVDSTLKIQPAKLEDSAVYLCASSGGGDTQYFGPGTRLTVL.

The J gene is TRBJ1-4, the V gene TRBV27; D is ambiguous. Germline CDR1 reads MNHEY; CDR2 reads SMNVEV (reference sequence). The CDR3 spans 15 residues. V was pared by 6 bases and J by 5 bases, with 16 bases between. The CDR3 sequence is CASRPSWNSNEKLFF. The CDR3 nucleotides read TGTGCCAGCAGACCATCGTGGAACTCGAATGAAAAACTGTTTTTT.

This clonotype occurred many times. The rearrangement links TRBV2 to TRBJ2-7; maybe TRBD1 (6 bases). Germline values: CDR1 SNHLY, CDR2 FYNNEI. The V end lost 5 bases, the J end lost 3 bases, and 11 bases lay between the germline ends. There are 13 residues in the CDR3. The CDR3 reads CASSFGQIYEQYF. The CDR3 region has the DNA TGTGCCAGCAGTTTCGGACAGATCTACGAGCAGTACTTC.

In nucleotides, the CDR3 is TGTGCCAGCAGCAACCGGGGGGCGCGCTCCTACGAGCAGTACTTC. Its protein product is CASSNRGARSYEQYF. This sequence joins TRBV3-1 and TRBJ2-7; possibly TRBD2 for D (7 bases). The CDR3 sequence is 15 residues long. From germline, CDR1 is LGHDT and CDR2 YNNKEL (reference sequence). With 5 bases removed from V and 0 bases from J, the gap between germline ends came to 14 bases.

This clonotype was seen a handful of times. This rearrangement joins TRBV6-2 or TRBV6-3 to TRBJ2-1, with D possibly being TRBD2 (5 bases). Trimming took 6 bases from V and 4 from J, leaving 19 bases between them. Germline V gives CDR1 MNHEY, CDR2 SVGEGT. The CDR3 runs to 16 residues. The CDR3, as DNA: TGTGCCAGCAGGAGGGTTACGGGGTACTCATACAATGAGCAGTTCTTC. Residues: CASRRVTGYSYNEQFF.

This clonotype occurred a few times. The CDR3 DNA follows: TGTGCCAGCACTATATCAGCGCGGGCAGAGACCCAGTACTTC. Translated: CASTISARAETQYF. The chain is built from TRBV12-3 or TRBV12-4 and TRBJ2-5; D might be TRBD2 (5 bases). The CDR3 is 14 amino acids. V dropped 7 bases and J dropped 4 bases, with 16 bases sitting between them.

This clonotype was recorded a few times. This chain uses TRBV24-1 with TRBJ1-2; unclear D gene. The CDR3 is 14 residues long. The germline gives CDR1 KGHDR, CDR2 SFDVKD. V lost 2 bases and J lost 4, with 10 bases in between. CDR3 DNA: TGTGCCACCAGTGATTCCCCGGGTCCCTATGGCTACACCTTC. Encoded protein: CATSDSPGPYGYTF.

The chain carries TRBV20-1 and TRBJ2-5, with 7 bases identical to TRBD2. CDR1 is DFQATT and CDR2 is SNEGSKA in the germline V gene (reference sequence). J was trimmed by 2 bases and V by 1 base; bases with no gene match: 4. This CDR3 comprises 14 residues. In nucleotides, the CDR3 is TGCAGTGCTAGAGTTCCGGGAGGTCAAGAGACCCAGTACTTC. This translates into CSARVPGGQETQYF.

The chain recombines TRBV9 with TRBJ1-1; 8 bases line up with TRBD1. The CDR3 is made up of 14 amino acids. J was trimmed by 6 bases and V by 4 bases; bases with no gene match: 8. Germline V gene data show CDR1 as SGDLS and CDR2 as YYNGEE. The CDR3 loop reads CASSPSGQGPEAFF. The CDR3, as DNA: TGTGCCAGCAGCCCATCCGGACAGGGACCTGAAGCTTTCTTT.